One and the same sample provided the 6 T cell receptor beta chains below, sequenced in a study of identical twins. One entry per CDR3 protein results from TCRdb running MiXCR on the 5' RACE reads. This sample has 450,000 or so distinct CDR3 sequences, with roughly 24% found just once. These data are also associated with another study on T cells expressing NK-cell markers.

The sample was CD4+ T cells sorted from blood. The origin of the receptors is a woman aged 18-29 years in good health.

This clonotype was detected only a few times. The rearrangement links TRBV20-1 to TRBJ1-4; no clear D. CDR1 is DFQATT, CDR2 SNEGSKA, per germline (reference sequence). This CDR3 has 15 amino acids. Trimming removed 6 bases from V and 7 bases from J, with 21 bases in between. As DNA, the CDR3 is TGCAGTGCACCCGAGGGCGGGCGCGACCCTGAAAAACTGTTTTTT. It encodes CSAPEGGRDPEKLFF.

CDR3 coding DNA: TGTGCCAGTAGTGCCGAGCCCCGATTCATAAGGTATTTT. Its translation: CASSAEPRFIRYF. This rearrangement joins TRBV19 to TRBJ2-3; D not certain. CDR3 length: 13 amino acids. Trimming stripped 5 bases from V and 14 bases from J, with 20 bases between. Germline loops: CDR1 LNHDA, CDR2 SQIVND (reference sequence).

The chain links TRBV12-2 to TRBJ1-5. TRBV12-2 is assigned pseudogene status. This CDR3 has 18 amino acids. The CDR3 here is CASRLATRRGSRAISQHF. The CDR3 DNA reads TGTGCAAGTCGCTTAGCCACGAGGCGGGGTTCAAGGGCAATCAGCCAGCATTTT.

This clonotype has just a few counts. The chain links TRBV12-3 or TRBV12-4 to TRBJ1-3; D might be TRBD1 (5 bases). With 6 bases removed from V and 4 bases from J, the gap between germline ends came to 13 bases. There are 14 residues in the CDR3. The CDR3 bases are TGTGCCAGCAGCCCCTTAGGGGCAGGAAACACCATATATTTT. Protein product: CASSPLGAGNTIYF.

CDR3 DNA: TGTGCCAGCAGGCCCGACAGGGTGTTTGGCTACACCTTC. Its translation: CASRPDRVFGYTF. V and J are TRBV6-1 and TRBJ1-2, with 7 bases aligning to TRBD1. Trimming removed 6 bases from V and 7 bases from J; junction bases left unmatched: 8. Germline-derived CDR1 and CDR2 are MNHNS and SASEGT. This CDR3 is built from 13 residues.

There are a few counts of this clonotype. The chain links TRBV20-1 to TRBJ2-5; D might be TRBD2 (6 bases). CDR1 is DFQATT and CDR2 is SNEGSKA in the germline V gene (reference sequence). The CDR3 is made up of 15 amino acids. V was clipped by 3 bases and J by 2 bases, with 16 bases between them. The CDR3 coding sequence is TGCAGTGCTAGGCTGCCGGCGGGGTCACAAGAGACCCAGTACTTC. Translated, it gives CSARLPAGSQETQYF.